These 16 T cell receptor beta chains originate from one sample sequenced in a study of Graves' ophthalmopathy and Graves' hyperthyroidism. Amplification of the TCR beta CDR3 regions used RNA transcripts (as template). Second-round multiplex PCR came after first-round RT-PCR with HTBI primers. From the multiplex PCR reads, TCRdb called clonotypes with MiXCR, one entry per CDR3 protein. The repertoire holds 900,000 to 1,200,000 distinct CDR3 sequences, about 38% seen once, with 11% in the top ten. What was sequenced was peripheral blood or thyroid tissue (not recorded which). The receptors shown here come from an adult man with Graves' hyperthyroidism.

The chain is built from TRBV7-6 and TRBJ1-6; D remains ambiguous. The CDR3 runs 18 residues. The V end was cut by 3 bases, the J end by 8 bases, with 23 bases between. The germline CDR1 and CDR2 sequences are SGHVS and FNYEAQ. CDR3 protein: CASSLEGVRLTPDSPLHF. CDR3 nucleotides: TGTGCCAGCAGCTTGGAGGGTGTCAGGCTGACTCCTGATTCACCCCTCCACTTT.

This clonotype was counted at least ten times. The chain couples TRBV20-1 to TRBJ1-2; TRBD1 matches at 9 bases. This CDR3 spans 13 amino acids. Looked up from germline, CDR1 is DFQATT and CDR2 is SNEGSKA (reference sequence). The junction had 10 bases not matched to a gene; V was cut back by 6 bases and J by 8 bases. In DNA, the CDR3 is TGCAGTGCCATGGGACAGGGAAACGGAGGCTACACCTTC. It is translated as CSAMGQGNGGYTF.

The rearrangement uses TRBV7-9 and TRBJ1-2; tentatively, D is TRBD1 (6 bases). This CDR3 spans 12 amino acids. Trimming removed 8 bases from V and 5 bases from J, with 12 bases in between. From germline, CDR1 is SEHNR and CDR2 FQNEAQ (reference sequence). This chain's CDR3 is CASGGGQYGYTF. As DNA, the CDR3 is TGTGCCAGCGGAGGGGGGCAATATGGCTACACCTTC.

J is TRBJ2-7 and V is TRBV25-1, with D maybe TRBD1 (6 bases). The germline V and J ends were trimmed by 11 bases and 2 bases, with 10 bases remaining between them. The germline gives CDR1 MGHDK, CDR2 SYGVNS. This CDR3 is built from 11 residues. This chain's CDR3 is CAWDITYEQYF. The CDR3 DNA is TGTGCCTGGGACATTACCTACGAGCAGTACTTC.

This clonotype was picked up many times. The gene calls are TRBV7-2 and TRBJ1-5; no clear D. The CDR3 has 15 residues. Germline V gives CDR1 SGHTA, CDR2 FQGNSA. Deletions cut 1 base from V and 5 bases from J, with 12 bases between. The CDR3, as DNA: TGTGCCAGCAGCTTAGAGTCAGGTTACGATCAGCCCCAGCATTTT. Residues: CASSLESGYDQPQHF.

This clonotype was detected many times. This chain joins TRBV11-2 and TRBJ1-2; no clear D gene. CDR1 and CDR2 (germline): SGHAT, FQNNGV. The germline V and J ends were trimmed by 4 bases and 7 bases, with 16 bases remaining between them. This CDR3 comprises 14 residues. CDR3 in amino acids: CASSSDLSSPGYTF. In DNA, the CDR3 is TGTGCCAGCAGCTCCGATCTATCATCTCCTGGCTACACCTTC.

This clonotype occurred a few times. The chain recombines TRBV20-1 with TRBJ2-7, with 7 bases lining up with TRBD2. The CDR3 is made up of 15 amino acids. With 3 bases clipped from V and 3 bases from J, the junction kept 11 bases outside the gene matches. Germline loops: CDR1 DFQATT, CDR2 SNEGSKA (reference sequence). CDR3 loop: CSASGRIDGGYEQYF. CDR3 nucleotide sequence: TGCAGTGCTAGCGGGAGGATAGACGGGGGCTACGAGCAGTACTTC.

J is TRBJ2-7 and V is TRBV5-1; D unresolved. V lost 4 bases, J lost 2 bases, and 13 bases lay in between. The CDR3 is 14 amino acids. The germline CDR1 and CDR2 sequences are SGHRS and YFSETQ. CDR3 in DNA: TGCGCCAGCAGCCAGACCCCCGCTGCCTACGAGCAGTACTTC. Translation gives CASSQTPAAYEQYF.

The chain has TRBV20-1 and TRBJ2-5; possibly TRBD1 for D (5 bases). Germline CDR1 reads DFQATT; CDR2 reads SNEGSKA (reference sequence). CDR3 size: 11 residues. Trimming took 1 base from V and 9 from J, leaving 9 bases between them. The CDR3 nucleotides read TGCAGTGCTAGAGCAGGGCAGCCCCAGTACTTC. Translating it yields CSARAGQPQYF.

The sample holds many counts of this clonotype. The chain employs TRBV20-1 and TRBJ1-5, with D perhaps matching TRBD1 (6 bases). Germline values: CDR1 DFQATT, CDR2 SNEGSKA (reference sequence). The CDR3 consists of 13 residues. V was pared by 3 bases and J by 7 bases, with 13 bases between. The CDR3 here is CSASFGGGQPQHF. In DNA form, the CDR3 reads TGCAGTGCTAGTTTCGGGGGCGGGCAGCCCCAGCATTTT.

This chain joins TRBV11-1 and TRBJ2-7, with D tentatively TRBD1 (5 bases). Germline V lookup: CDR1 SGHAT, CDR2 FQDESV (reference sequence). Trimming took off 1 base at V and 0 bases at J, with 16 bases between the two ends. CDR3 length: 17 residues. This CDR3 reads CASSLGVGAFLSYEQYF. As DNA, the CDR3 is TGTGCCAGCAGCTTAGGAGTTGGGGCATTCCTCTCCTACGAGCAGTACTTC.

This clonotype has ten or more counts. The chain couples TRBV7-9 to TRBJ2-7; D gene uncertain. The CDR3 has 13 residues. With 5 bases removed from V and 3 bases from J, the gap between germline ends came to 11 bases. CDR1 and CDR2 (germline): SEHNR, FQNEAQ (reference sequence). CDR3 protein: CASSRLDYYEQYF. CDR3 coding DNA: TGTGCCAGCAGCCGACTGGATTACTACGAGCAGTACTTC.

On this clonotype itself: No conserved phenylalanine or tryptophan is present at the end of the CDR3, so a read error is the likely explanation. V gene TRBV5-4 combines with J gene TRBJ1-2, with 10 bases fitting TRBD1. The trim removed 4 bases at V and 4 bases at J, leaving 4 bases unmatched. Germline V gives CDR1 SGHNT, CDR2 YYREEE (reference sequence). This CDR3 is 14 amino acids long. The DNA of the CDR3 is TGTGCCAGCAGCAGGGGACAGGGGACCTATGGCTACACCCTC. Protein product: CASSRGQGTYGYTL.

This chain joins TRBV7-2 and TRBJ2-7, with TRBD1 identical over 9 bases. The CDR3 totals 15 residues. Germline V gene sequence: CDR1 SGHTA, CDR2 FQGNSA. Germline trimming cut 5 bases from V and 4 bases from J; bases unmatched to any gene: 9. Here the CDR3 DNA reads TGTGCCAGCAGCCAAGTTTACAGGGGGCGGTACGAGCAGTACTTC. Encoded protein: CASSQVYRGRYEQYF.

About this clonotype: A much larger clone lies one base from this, so it may be a read error. V and J are TRBV20-1 and TRBJ2-5, with 8 bases lining up with TRBD2. Trimming at V came to 6 bases and at J to 3 bases, leaving 9 bases not matched to a gene. The CDR3 spans 14 residues. Per germline, CDR1 DFQATT and CDR2 SNEGSKA (reference sequence). CDR3 sequence reads: CSAVPGGAEETQYF. The CDR3 nucleotides are TGCAGTGCCGTTCCGGGGGGGGCAGAAGAGACCCAGTACTTC.

This clonotype turned up a few times. The rearrangement links TRBV3-1 to TRBJ1-2; no firm D call. The CDR3 consists of 13 residues. Trimming shortened V by 0 bases and J by 8 bases, and 10 bases separated the two germline ends. Germline V lookup: CDR1 LGHDT, CDR2 YNNKEL (reference sequence). CDR3 sequence (DNA): TGTGCCAGCAGCCAAGACCCCACGGGCGGCTACACCTTC. Its translation is CASSQDPTGGYTF.